This TCR beta chain was identified in a study of shared clonotypes between healthy human individuals. Study-wide findings and caveats: Genetic and exposure-history diversity was limited by the few donors. A handful of donors showed sharing of around 5% of naive CD4 clonotypes.

Each cell subset's genomic DNA was divided evenly among several immunoSEQ plates. Data came from immunoSEQ multiplex PCR; TCRdb stores just in-frame clones and leaves some out. The sample has about 2 million clones; approximately 95% are singletons. About this clone: Antigen: not known. Other DNA sequences in this sample translate to the same CDR3.

Germline-derived CDR1 and CDR2 are SEHNR and FQNEAQ (reference sequence). The CDR3 has 15 residues. J lost 2 bases, V lost 0 bases, and 3 bases had no gene match. The rearrangement joins TRBV7-9 to TRBJ2-7, with TRBD1 matching over 8 bases. The specimen sequenced was naive CD4+ T cells sorted from blood. Stated subset: CD45RA+ positively selected. The receptor was derived from a man aged 18-30 years in good health. Here the CDR3 reads CASSLATGGTYEQYF. The CDR3 DNA sequence: TGTGCCAGCAGCTTAGCTACAGGGGGGACCTACGAGCAGTACTTC.